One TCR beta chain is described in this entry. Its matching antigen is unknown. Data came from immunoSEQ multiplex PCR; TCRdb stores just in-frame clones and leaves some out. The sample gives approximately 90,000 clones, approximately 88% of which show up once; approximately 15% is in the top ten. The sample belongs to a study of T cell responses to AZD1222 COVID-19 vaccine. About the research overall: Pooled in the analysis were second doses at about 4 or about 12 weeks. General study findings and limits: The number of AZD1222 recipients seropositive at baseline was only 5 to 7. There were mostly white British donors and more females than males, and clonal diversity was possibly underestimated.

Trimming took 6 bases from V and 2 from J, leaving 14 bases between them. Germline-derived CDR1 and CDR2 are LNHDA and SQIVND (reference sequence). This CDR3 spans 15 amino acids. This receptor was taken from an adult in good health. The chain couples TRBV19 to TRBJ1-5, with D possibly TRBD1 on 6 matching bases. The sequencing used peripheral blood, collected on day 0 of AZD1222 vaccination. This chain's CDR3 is CASRKPGGGNQPQHF. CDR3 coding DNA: TGTGCCAGTAGAAAGCCGGGGGGCGGCAATCAGCCCCAGCATTTT.